Listed below are T cell receptor beta chains from one sample, sequenced in a study of T cell responses to AZD1222 COVID-19 vaccine. Generated by immunoSEQ multiplex PCR, the TCRdb table keeps only in-frame clones and is missing some. The data hold about 120,000 clones, with roughly 90% observed a single time. The source was peripheral blood, collected on day 0 of AZD1222 vaccination. These receptors were collected from an adult in good health. CDR3s include the opening cysteine and the closing phenylalanine or tryptophan. Fields, in order: J gene, clone size, V gene, D gene, CDR3 DNA, CDR3 protein. A D gene is named only where the DNA matches it firmly. Size is stated for part of the rows, as once, few or many counts, or as a class when the clone is expanded.

>TRBJ2-5|-|TRBV29-1|TRBD2
TGCAGCGTTGAAGAACCCTGGACTAGCGGGGGGGCCGATTTTTCCCGAGAGACCCAGTACTTC
CSVEEPWTSGGADFSRETQYF
>TRBJ2-1|-|TRBV7-8|-
TGTGCCAGCAGCCGTCTCACCCAGGGGAATGAGCAGTTCTTC
CASSRLTQGNEQFF
>TRBJ2-3|-|TRBV29-1|TRBD2
TGCAGTGCGGGGACCGCGGGGGTGGATACGCAGTATTTT
CSAGTAGVDTQYF
>TRBJ2-3|-|TRBV7-9|-
TGTGCCAGCACCCGGGTCGGGGCACACGCCTGGCTTGACGGGGATACGCAGTATTTT
CASTRVGAHAWLDGDTQYF
>TRBJ1-5|-|TRBV28|-
TGTGCCAGCAGTACGGTCGCCCTTCTCAATCAGCCCCAGCATTTT
CASSTVALLNQPQHF
>TRBJ2-1|-|TRBV7-8|TRBD2
TGTGCCAGCAGCTTAAAGCGGGAAAATCCCTACAATGAGCAGTTCTTC
CASSLKRENPYNEQFF
>TRBJ1-6|-|TRBV7-2|TRBD1
TGTGCCAGCAGCTTAGCGTACAGGGGGTCACCCCTCCACTTT
CASSLAYRGSPLHF
>TRBJ1-5|-|TRBV7-3|-
TGTGCCAGCAGCTTAACGTCGGAGACTCACTATCAGCCCCAGCATTTT
CASSLTSETHYQPQHF
>TRBJ2-7|-|TRBV6-2/TRBV6-3|-
TGTGCCAGCAGTTATAATCGGGACCGAGCCTACGAGCAGTACTTC
CASSYNRDRAYEQYF
>TRBJ2-7|-|TRBV28|-
TGTGCCAGTCGGCTGGGGGGTAGTAGCGAGCAGTACTTC
CASRLGGSSEQYF
>TRBJ1-1|-|TRBV30|-
TGTGCCTGGCTCGGGGCAGGTAAAGCTTTCTTT
CAWLGAGKAFF
>TRBJ1-3|-|TRBV19|TRBD1
TGTGCCAGTGGGGGACAGTTCTCTGGAAACACCATATATTTT
CASGGQFSGNTIYF
>TRBJ2-3|once|TRBV7-3|-
TGTGCCAGCAGCTTACAGGGGTCCCCAGATACGCAGTATTTT
CASSLQGSPDTQYF